The clone carrying this T cell receptor beta chain was counted once. These data belong to a study of blood T cell repertoires in COVID-19. The wider study: Whether acute or convalescent, the COVID-19 samples came from the United States, Italy and Spain. T cells, B-cell-depleted T cells, or PBMCs supplied cDNA or gDNA.

Seattle patients were enrolled while actively infected and followed longitudinally. In the original workflow: How many nucleated cells were present was estimated from reference gene primer amplification. Measured with immunoSEQ multiplex PCR; TCRdb has only the in-frame clones, and not every one. The DNA was the basis for D and trimming; V, J and clone size are from that table. There are roughly 410,000 clones in the sample; around 87% occur only once, and approximately 2.4% lies in the top ten. The CDR3 loop spans 16 amino acids. Losses at the gene ends were 8 bases for V and 2 bases for J; bases not matched to a gene: 13. The germline V gene has CDR1 SGHAT and CDR2 FQNNGV.

This TCR derives from an older woman with COVID-19, enrolled during active disease. V usage is TRBV11-2 and J usage is TRBJ2-7; 9 bases are shared with TRBD2. Material for sequencing was peripheral blood. The CDR3 region is CASVDGAGGLAYEQYF. The CDR3, as DNA: TGTGCCAGCGTGGATGGAGCGGGGGGCCTAGCCTACGAGCAGTACTTC. The full variable domain, its missing parts supplied by reference TRBV11-2 and TRBJ2-7, is EAGVAQSPRYKIIEKRQSVAFWCNPISGHATLYWYQQILGQGPKLLIQFQNNGVVDDSQLPKDRFSAERLKGVDSTLKIQPAKLEDSAVYLCASVDGAGGLAYEQYFGPGTRLTVT.